Following are 15 T cell receptor beta chains from one sample sequenced in a study of cytomegalovirus exposure and HLA in healthy donors (dated by TCRdb to about 2017). The method behind the library was the immunoSEQ multiplex PCR assay. A mixture of 60 forward primers for TCR Vbeta segments and 13 reverse primers for TCR Jbeta segments was used in the multiplex PCR. What TCRdb holds here is the immuneACCESS table cut down to in-frame rearrangements. Part of the clones is not present; checked against another copy, under half of the missing clones reflect an unresolved V gene, and the others are unexplained. The sample yields some 130,000 clones; 82% were counted once. Of the sample, 11% is held by the ten largest clones. The sample was PBMCs. Every receptor here comes from a male donor in good health and CMV-seropositive.

The rearrangement links TRBV7-2 to TRBJ2-3; D not resolved. Germline V gene sequence: CDR1 SGHTA, CDR2 FQGNSA. The CDR3 spans 13 residues. Trimming took off 5 bases at V and 0 bases at J, with 6 bases between the two ends. CDR3: CASSGPSTDTQYF. CDR3 DNA: TGTGCCAGCAGCGGGCCGAGCACAGATACGCAGTATTTT. The full variable domain, rest sourced from reference TRBV7-2 and TRBJ2-3, is GAGVSQSPSNKVTEKGKDVELRCDPISGHTALYWYRQSLGQGLEFLIYFQGNSAPDKSGLPSDRFSAERTGGSVSTLTIQRTQQEDSAVYLCASSGPSTDTQYFGPGTRLTVL.

The chain carries TRBV7-9 and TRBJ2-7; D may be TRBD1 (5 bases). Germline-derived CDR1 and CDR2 are SEHNR and FQNEAQ (reference sequence). The CDR3 is made up of 15 amino acids. Trimming cost V 3 bases and J 2 bases, with 14 bases left between them. CDR3: CASSFGYRPTYEQYF. Written as DNA, the CDR3 is TGTGCCAGCAGCTTCGGTTACAGGCCCACCTACGAGCAGTACTTC. Full variable domain (missing parts from reference TRBV7-9 and TRBJ2-7): DTGVSQNPRHKITKRGQNVTFRCDPISEHNRLYWYRQTLGQGPEFLTYFQNEAQLEKSRLLSDRFSAERPKGSFSTLEIQRTEQGDSAMYLCASSFGYRPTYEQYFGPGTRLTVT.

This chain joins TRBV9 and TRBJ2-1, with D perhaps TRBD2 (6 bases). In germline, CDR1 is SGDLS, CDR2 YYNGEE. The CDR3 runs 14 residues. The V gene lost 4 bases and the J gene lost 7 bases, with 15 bases spanning the gap. The DNA of the CDR3 is TGTGCCAGCAGCCCTTCCACCCGGGGGAATGAGCAGTTCTTC. Translated, it gives CASSPSTRGNEQFF.

The chain uses TRBV11-2 and TRBJ2-7; D perhaps matches TRBD2 (6 bases). The CDR3 is made up of 14 amino acids. Germline V gene sequence: CDR1 SGHAT, CDR2 FQNNGV. V shed 1 base and J shed 4 bases, with 11 bases lying between them. The CDR3 sequence is CASSLVPSAYEQYF. In nucleotides, the CDR3 is TGTGCCAGCAGCTTAGTTCCTAGCGCGTACGAGCAGTACTTC.

This clone was counted a single time. The rearrangement uses TRBV7-3 and TRBJ2-1; 8 bases align to TRBD2. The junction had 8 bases not matched to a gene; V was cut back by 4 bases and J by 6 bases. The CDR3 covers 15 residues. CDR1 and CDR2 (germline): SGHTA, FQGTGA. The CDR3 loop is CASSSGREVANEQFF. As DNA, the CDR3 is TGTGCCAGCAGCTCCGGGAGGGAGGTAGCCAATGAGCAGTTCTTC.

This sequence joins TRBV9 and TRBJ2-1; 10 nucleotides align to TRBD1. This CDR3 comprises 16 residues. After removal of 4 bases from V and 1 base from J, the junction contained 5 bases not matched to a gene. The germline V gene encodes CDR1 SGDLS and CDR2 YYNGEE. The CDR3 loop is CASSIRQGASYNEQFF. CDR3 DNA: TGTGCCAGCAGCATTAGACAGGGGGCTTCCTACAATGAGCAGTTCTTC.

The chain links TRBV11-2 to TRBJ1-4, with D uncertain. CDR3 size: 15 residues. V was clipped by 1 base and J by 5 bases, with 11 bases between them. Germline CDR1 reads SGHAT; CDR2 reads FQNNGV. CDR3 protein: CASSLGQATNEKLFF. In DNA, the CDR3 is TGTGCCAGCAGCTTAGGCCAGGCCACAAATGAAAAACTGTTTTTT.

V gene TRBV5-4 combines with J gene TRBJ2-3; 7 nucleotides line up with TRBD2. The CDR3 consists of 15 residues. The germline gives CDR1 SGHNT, CDR2 YYREEE (reference sequence). V dropped 0 bases and J dropped 4; count of bases not matched to a gene: 5. CDR3 nucleotides: TGTGCCAGCAGCTTGGGAGGCGGGAGAGCAGATACGCAGTATTTT. This codes for CASSLGGGRADTQYF.

CDR3 residues: CASSGTSSLGTQYF. In DNA, the CDR3 is TGTGCCAGCAGCGGGACTTCCTCCCTGGGGACCCAGTACTTC. V gene TRBV6-5 combines with J gene TRBJ2-5; perhaps TRBD2 as D (6 bases). Per the germline V gene, CDR1 is MNHEY and CDR2 is SVGAGI. V lost 6 bases and J lost 7, with 18 bases in between. The length of the CDR3 is 14 residues.

In nucleotides, the CDR3 is TGTGCCAGCAGACCCGGGACTAGCGGGAGGGTCTACGAGCAGTACTTC. Amino acid sequence: CASRPGTSGRVYEQYF. This sequence joins TRBV28 and TRBJ2-7, with 16 bases lining up with TRBD2. The CDR3 is 16 amino acids. Losses at the gene ends were 6 bases for V and 3 bases for J; bases not matched to a gene: 5. Germline assignment: CDR1 MDHEN and CDR2 SYDVKM.

On this clone: The same CDR3 also results from other DNA sequences found in this sample. The V call is TRBV9, the J call TRBJ2-7; 8 nucleotides match TRBD2. The CDR3 spans 14 residues. Per germline, CDR1 SGDLS and CDR2 YYNGEE. V lost 1 base, J lost 0 bases, and 0 bases stayed unmatched. For the CDR3, the DNA is TGTGCCAGCAGCGTAACTAGCGGCTCCTACGAGCAGTACTTC. The encoded protein is CASSVTSGSYEQYF. The full variable domain, rest sourced from reference TRBV9 and TRBJ2-7, is DSGVTQTPKHLITATGQRVTLRCSPRSGDLSVYWYQQSLDQGLQFLIQYYNGEERAKGNILERFSAQQFPDLHSELNLSSLELGDSALYFCASSVTSGSYEQYFGPGTRLTVT.

This clone showed up just once. This sequence joins TRBV6-6 and TRBJ1-1, with D tentatively TRBD1 (6 bases). V was trimmed by 2 bases and J by 1 base, leaving 11 bases between them. CDR1 MNHNY and CDR2 SVGAGI come from the germline V gene (reference sequence). The CDR3 contains 15 residues. CDR3 residues: CASSYPQGGNTEAFF. CDR3 sequence (DNA): TGTGCCAGCAGTTACCCACAGGGTGGGAACACTGAAGCTTTCTTT.

The chain recombines TRBV19 with TRBJ1-5; 9 nucleotides match TRBD1. Losses at the gene ends were 10 bases for V and 5 bases for J; bases not matched to a gene: 3. The length of the CDR3 is 12 residues. Germline V gives CDR1 LNHDA, CDR2 SQIVND (reference sequence). In nucleotides, the CDR3 is TGTGCCACCCGGGACAGGGATCAGCCCCAGCATTTT. This codes for CATRDRDQPQHF.

The V gene is TRBV19, the J gene TRBJ2-1; 11 positions match TRBD2. Looked up from germline, CDR1 is LNHDA and CDR2 is SQIVND (reference sequence). Trimming took 0 bases from V and 12 from J; bases not matched to a gene: 7. The CDR3 sequence is 15 residues long. The DNA of the CDR3 is TGTGCCAGTAGTATAGAACCGGGACTAGCGGAGGGGCAGTTCTTC. Its protein product is CASSIEPGLAEGQFF.

The chain uses TRBV28 and TRBJ2-6; tentative D call: TRBD1 (6 bases). Looked up from germline, CDR1 is MDHEN and CDR2 is SYDVKM. There are 19 residues in the CDR3. The germline V and J ends were trimmed by 6 bases and 0 bases, with 21 bases remaining between them. CDR3 DNA sequence: TGTGCCAGCAGCCTAGACGCAACAGGGACCATCTCTGGGGCCAACGTCCTGACTTTC. Translated, it gives CASSLDATGTISGANVLTF. Drawing the rest from reference TRBV28 and TRBJ2-6, the complete variable domain is DVKVTQSSRYLVKRTGEKVFLECVQDMDHENMFWYRQDPGLGLRLIYFSYDVKMKEKGDIPEGYSVSREKKERFSLILESASTNQTSMYLCASSLDATGTISGANVLTFGAGSRLTVL.